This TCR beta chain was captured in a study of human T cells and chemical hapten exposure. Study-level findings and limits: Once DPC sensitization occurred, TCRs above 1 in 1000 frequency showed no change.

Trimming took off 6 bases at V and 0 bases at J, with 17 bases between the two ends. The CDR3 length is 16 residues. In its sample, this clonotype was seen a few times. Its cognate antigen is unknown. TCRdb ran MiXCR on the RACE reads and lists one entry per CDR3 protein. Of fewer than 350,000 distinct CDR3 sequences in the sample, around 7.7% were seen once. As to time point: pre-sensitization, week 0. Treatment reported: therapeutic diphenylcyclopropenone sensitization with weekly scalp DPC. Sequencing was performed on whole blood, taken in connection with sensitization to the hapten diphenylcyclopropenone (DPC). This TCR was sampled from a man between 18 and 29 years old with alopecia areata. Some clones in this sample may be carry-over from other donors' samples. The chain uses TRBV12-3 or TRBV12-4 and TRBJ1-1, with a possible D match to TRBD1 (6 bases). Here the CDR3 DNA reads TGTGCCAGCAGCCTTCAGGGGAGCGCCATGAACACTGAAGCTTTCTTT. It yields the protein CASSLQGSAMNTEAFF.